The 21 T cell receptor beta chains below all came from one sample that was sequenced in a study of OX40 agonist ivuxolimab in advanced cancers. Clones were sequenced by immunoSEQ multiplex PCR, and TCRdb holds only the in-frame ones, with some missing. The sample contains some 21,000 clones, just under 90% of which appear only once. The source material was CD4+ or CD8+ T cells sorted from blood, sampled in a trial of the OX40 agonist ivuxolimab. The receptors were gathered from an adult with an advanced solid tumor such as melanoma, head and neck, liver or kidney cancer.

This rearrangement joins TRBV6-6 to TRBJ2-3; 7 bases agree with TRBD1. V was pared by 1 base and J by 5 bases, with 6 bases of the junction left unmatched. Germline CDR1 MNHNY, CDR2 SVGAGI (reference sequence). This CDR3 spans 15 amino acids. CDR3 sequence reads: CASSYWDSREDTQYF. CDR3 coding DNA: TGTGCCAGCAGTTACTGGGACAGTCGGGAAGATACGCAGTATTTT.

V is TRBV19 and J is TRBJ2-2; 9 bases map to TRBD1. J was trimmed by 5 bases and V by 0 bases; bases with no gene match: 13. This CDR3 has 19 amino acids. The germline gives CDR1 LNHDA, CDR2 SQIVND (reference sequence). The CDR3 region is CASSIDVPHRGLHTGELFF. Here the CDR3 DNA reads TGTGCCAGTAGTATAGACGTACCCCACAGGGGGCTGCATACCGGGGAGCTGTTTTTT.

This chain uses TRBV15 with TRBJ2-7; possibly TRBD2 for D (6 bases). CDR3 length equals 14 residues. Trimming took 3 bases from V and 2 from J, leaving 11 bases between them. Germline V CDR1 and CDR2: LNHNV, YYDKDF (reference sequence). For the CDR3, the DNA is TGTGCCACCAGCAGGCGGGACGGACCCTACGAGCAGTACTTC. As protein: CATSRRDGPYEQYF.

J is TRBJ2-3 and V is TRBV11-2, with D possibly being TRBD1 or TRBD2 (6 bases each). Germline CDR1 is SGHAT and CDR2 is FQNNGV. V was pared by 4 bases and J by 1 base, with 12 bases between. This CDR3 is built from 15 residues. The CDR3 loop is CASSSGGRGTDTQYF. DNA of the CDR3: TGTGCCAGCAGCTCCGGGGGCCGCGGCACAGATACGCAGTATTTT.

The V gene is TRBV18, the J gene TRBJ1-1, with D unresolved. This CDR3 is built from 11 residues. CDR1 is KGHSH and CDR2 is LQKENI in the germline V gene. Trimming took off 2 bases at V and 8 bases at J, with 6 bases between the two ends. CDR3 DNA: TGTGCCAGCTCACCATACGAAGAAGCTTTCTTT. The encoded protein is CASSPYEEAFF. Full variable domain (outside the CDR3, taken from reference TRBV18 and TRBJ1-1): NAGVMQNPRHLVRRRGQEARLRCSPMKGHSHVYWYRQLPEEGLKFMVYLQKENIIDESGMPKERFSAEFPKEGPSILRIQQVVRGDSAAYFCASSPYEEAFFGQGTRLTVV.

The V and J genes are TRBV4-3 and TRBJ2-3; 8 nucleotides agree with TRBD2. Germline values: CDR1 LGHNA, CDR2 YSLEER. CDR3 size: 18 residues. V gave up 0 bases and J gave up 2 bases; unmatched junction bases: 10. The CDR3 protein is CASSQDSSLAGYTDTQYF. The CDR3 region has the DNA TGCGCCAGCAGCCAAGATTCCAGCCTAGCGGGTTACACAGATACGCAGTATTTT.

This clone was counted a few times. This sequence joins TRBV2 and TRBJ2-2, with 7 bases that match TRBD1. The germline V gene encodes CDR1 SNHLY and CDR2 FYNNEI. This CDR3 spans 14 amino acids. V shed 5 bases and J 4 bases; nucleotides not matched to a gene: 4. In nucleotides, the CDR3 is TGTGCCAGCAGTCGGGGACAGCTCACCGGGGAGCTGTTTTTT. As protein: CASSRGQLTGELFF.

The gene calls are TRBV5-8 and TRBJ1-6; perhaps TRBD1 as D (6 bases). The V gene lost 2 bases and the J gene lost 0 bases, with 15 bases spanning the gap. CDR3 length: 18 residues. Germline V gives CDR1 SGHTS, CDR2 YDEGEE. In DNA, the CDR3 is TGTGCCAGCAGCTTAAAGGGACACAGGAGCTCCTATAATTCACCCCTCCACTTT. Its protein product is CASSLKGHRSSYNSPLHF.

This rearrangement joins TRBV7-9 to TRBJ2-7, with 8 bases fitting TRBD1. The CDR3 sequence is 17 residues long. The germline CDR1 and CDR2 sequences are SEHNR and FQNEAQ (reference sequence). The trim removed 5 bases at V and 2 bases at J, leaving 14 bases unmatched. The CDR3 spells CASSAALPDRATYEQYF. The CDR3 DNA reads TGTGCCAGCAGCGCAGCCCTCCCGGACAGGGCAACCTACGAGCAGTACTTC.

The DNA for the CDR3 is TGTGCCAGCAGCGACGACGGCCTTGGAGGGTCTTACGAGCAGTACTTC. Amino acid sequence: CASSDDGLGGSYEQYF. The chain recombines TRBV7-3 with TRBJ2-7, with D possibly matching TRBD2 (6 bases). The V end lost 5 bases, the J end lost 4 bases, and 21 bases lay between the germline ends. The V gene's germline CDR1 is SGHTA and CDR2 FQGTGA. The CDR3 totals 16 residues. Drawing the rest from reference TRBV7-3 and TRBJ2-7, the complete variable domain is GAGVSQTPSNKVTEKGKYVELRCDPISGHTALYWYRQSLGQGPEFLIYFQGTGAADDSGLPNDRFFAVRPEGSVSTLKIQRTERGDSAVYLCASSDDGLGGSYEQYFGPGTRLTVT.

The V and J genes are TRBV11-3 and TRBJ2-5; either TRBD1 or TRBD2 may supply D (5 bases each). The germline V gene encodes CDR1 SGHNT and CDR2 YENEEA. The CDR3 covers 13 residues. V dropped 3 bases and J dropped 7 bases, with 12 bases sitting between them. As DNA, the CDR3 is TGTGCCAGCAGCTTGGGACCTTCGGGGACCCAGTACTTC. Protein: CASSLGPSGTQYF.

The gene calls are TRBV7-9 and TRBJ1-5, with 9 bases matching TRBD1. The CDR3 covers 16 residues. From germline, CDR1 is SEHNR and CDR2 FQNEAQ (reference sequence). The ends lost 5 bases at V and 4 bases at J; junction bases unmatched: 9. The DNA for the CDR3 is TGTGCCAGCAGCAGAGAGGACAGGGGCCCTAATCAGCCCCAGCATTTT. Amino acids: CASSREDRGPNQPQHF. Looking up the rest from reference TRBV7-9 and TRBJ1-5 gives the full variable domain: DTGVSQNPRHKITKRGQNVTFRCDPISEHNRLYWYRQTLGQGPEFLTYFQNEAQLEKSRLLSDRFSAERPKGSFSTLEIQRTEQGDSAMYLCASSREDRGPNQPQHFGDGTRLSIL.

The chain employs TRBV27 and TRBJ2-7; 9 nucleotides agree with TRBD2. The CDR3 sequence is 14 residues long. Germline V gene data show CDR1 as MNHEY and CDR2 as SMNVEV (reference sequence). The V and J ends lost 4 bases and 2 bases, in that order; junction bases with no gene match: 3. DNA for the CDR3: TGTGCCAGCAGTTCGACTAGCGGAACCTACGAGCAGTACTTC. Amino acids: CASSSTSGTYEQYF.

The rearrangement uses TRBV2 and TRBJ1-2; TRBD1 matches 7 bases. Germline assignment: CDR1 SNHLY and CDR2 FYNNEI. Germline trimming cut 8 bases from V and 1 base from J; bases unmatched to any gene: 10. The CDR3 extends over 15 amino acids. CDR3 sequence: CASGAPGQINYGYTF. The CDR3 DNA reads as TGTGCCAGCGGAGCCCCGGGACAGATTAACTATGGCTACACCTTC.

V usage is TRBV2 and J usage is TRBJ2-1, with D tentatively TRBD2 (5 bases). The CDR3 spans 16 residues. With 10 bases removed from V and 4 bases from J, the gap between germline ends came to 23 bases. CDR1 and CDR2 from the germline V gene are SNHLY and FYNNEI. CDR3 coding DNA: TGTGCCACAAAAGAGGGTGGGCTAGACCTTTACAATGAGCAGTTCTTC. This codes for CATKEGGLDLYNEQFF.

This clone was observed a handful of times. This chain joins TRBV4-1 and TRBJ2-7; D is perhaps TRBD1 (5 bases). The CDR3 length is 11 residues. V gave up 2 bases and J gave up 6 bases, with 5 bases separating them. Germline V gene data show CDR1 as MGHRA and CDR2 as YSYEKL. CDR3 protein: CASSQQGEQYF. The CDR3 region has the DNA TGCGCCAGCAGCCAACAGGGCGAGCAGTACTTC.

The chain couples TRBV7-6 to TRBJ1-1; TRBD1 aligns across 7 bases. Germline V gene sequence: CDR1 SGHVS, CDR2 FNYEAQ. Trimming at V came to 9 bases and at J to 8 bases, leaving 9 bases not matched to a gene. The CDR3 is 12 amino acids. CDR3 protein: CASKGEGAEAFF. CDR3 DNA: TGTGCCAGTAAAGGGGAGGGGGCAGAAGCTTTCTTT. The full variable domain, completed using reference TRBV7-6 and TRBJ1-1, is GAGVSQSPRYKVTKRGQDVALRCDPISGHVSLYWYRQALGQGPEFLTYFNYEAQQDKSGLPNDRFSAERPEGSISTLTIQRTEQRDSAMYRCASKGEGAEAFFGQGTRLTVV.

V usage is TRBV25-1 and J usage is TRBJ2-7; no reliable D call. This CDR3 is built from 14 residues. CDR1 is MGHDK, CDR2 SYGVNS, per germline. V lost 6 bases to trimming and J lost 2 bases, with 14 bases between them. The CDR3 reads CASSPRTFPYEQYF. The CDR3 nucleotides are TGTGCCAGCAGCCCCCGAACTTTTCCCTACGAGCAGTACTTC.

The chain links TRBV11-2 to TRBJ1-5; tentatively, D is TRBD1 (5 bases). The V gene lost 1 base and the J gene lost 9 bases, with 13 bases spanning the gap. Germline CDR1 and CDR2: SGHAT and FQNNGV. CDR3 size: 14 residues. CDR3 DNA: TGTGCCAGCAGCTTAGGGGACGGCCAGTGGCCCCAGCATTTT. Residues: CASSLGDGQWPQHF.

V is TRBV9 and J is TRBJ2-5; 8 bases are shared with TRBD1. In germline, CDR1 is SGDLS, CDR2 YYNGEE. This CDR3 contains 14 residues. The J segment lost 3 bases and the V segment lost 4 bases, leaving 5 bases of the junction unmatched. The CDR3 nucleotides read TGTGCCAGCAGCCCCCAGGACAGGGAAGAGACCCAGTACTTC. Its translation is CASSPQDREETQYF.

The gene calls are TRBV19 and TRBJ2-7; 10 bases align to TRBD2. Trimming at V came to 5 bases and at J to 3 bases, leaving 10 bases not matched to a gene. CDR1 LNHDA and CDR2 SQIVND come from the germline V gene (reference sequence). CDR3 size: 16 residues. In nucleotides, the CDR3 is TGTGCCAGTAGTCCCGGACTAGCGGAGACCTTCTACGAGCAGTACTTC. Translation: CASSPGLAETFYEQYF.